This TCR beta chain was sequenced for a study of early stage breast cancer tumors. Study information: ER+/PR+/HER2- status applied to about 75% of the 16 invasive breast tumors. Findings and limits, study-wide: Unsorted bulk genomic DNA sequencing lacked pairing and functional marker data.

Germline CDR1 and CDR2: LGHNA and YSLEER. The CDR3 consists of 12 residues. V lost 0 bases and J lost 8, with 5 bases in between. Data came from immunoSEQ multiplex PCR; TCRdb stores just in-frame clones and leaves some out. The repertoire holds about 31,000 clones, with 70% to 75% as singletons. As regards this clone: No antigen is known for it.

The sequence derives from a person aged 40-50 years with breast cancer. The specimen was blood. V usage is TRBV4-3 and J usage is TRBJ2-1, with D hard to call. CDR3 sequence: CASSQERHEQFF. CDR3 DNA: TGCGCCAGCAGCCAAGAGCGCCATGAGCAGTTCTTC.